These 19 T cell receptor beta chains came from one sample sequenced in a study of response to subunit inactivated influenza vaccine. Each CDR3 protein is one row after TCRdb ran MiXCR on the RT-PCR reads. The sample contains around 750,000 distinct CDR3 sequences, 21% of which appear only once. This sample comprised PBMCs from blood, obtained 5 to 6 days after vaccination. The receptors were gathered from a man between 50 and 59 years old who received an inactivated influenza vaccine.

The chain recombines TRBV6-5 with TRBJ2-5, with 10 bases fitting TRBD2. Germline V lookup: CDR1 MNHEY, CDR2 SVGAGI. This CDR3 has 16 residues. Losses at the gene ends were 2 bases for V and 3 bases for J; bases not matched to a gene: 6. The CDR3 nucleotides are TGTGCCAGCAGTTACCTCGGGACTAGCGTTAAAGAGACCCAGTACTTC. This translates into CASSYLGTSVKETQYF.

There are a few counts of this clonotype. In nucleotides, the CDR3 is TGTGCCAGCAGCCCGCGGACAGCTTGGAGCAATCAGCCCCAGCATTTT. Encoded protein: CASSPRTAWSNQPQHF. The chain has TRBV7-2 and TRBJ1-5; D might be TRBD1 (6 bases). This CDR3 is built from 16 residues. Germline lookup yields CDR1 SGHTA and CDR2 FQGNSA. Trimming removed 5 bases from V and 1 base from J, with 15 bases in between.

This clonotype turned up a few times. The rearrangement links TRBV29-1 to TRBJ1-1; 9 nucleotides agree with TRBD1. The CDR3 is 14 amino acids. The ends lost 5 bases at V and 5 bases at J; junction bases unmatched: 9. The germline V gene has CDR1 SQVTM and CDR2 ANQGSEA. The CDR3 here is CSVWREDRGTEAFF. CDR3 DNA sequence: TGCAGCGTTTGGCGCGAGGACAGGGGTACTGAAGCTTTCTTT.

This chain uses TRBV5-1 with TRBJ2-7; 14 bases are shared with TRBD2. Trimming took 3 bases from V and 7 from J; bases not matched to a gene: 12. Germline loops: CDR1 SGHRS, CDR2 YFSETQ. This CDR3 region has 17 residues. CDR3 in DNA: TGCGCCAGCAGCTCCCATCGACTAGCGGGAGGGCCGGGTGAGCAGTACTTC. The encoded protein is CASSSHRLAGGPGEQYF.

This clonotype was counted between two and nine times. The chain carries TRBV12-3 or TRBV12-4 and TRBJ1-1; D is ambiguous. This CDR3 has 13 residues. Trimming took off 6 bases at V and 6 bases at J, with 14 bases between the two ends. CDR3 region: CASSLAWEAEAFF. The CDR3 region has the DNA TGTGCCAGCAGCCTCGCCTGGGAAGCTGAAGCTTTCTTT.

The chain carries TRBV5-1 and TRBJ2-1; TRBD2 matches at 10 bases. Germline values: CDR1 SGHRS, CDR2 YFSETQ. V was pared by 0 bases and J by 0 bases, with 12 bases of the junction left unmatched. The CDR3 contains 20 residues. The chain's CDR3 is CASSLGSGGQLLSSYNEQFF. The CDR3 nucleotides read TGCGCCAGCAGCTTGGGTAGCGGGGGGCAACTATTGAGCTCCTACAATGAGCAGTTCTTC. Complete variable domain (other parts from reference TRBV5-1 and TRBJ2-1): KAGVTQTPRYLIKTRGQQVTLSCSPISGHRSVSWYQQTPGQGLQFLFEYFSETQRNKGNFPGRFSGRQFSNSRSEMNVSTLELGDSALYLCASSLGSGGQLLSSYNEQFFGPGTRLTVL.

The rearrangement uses TRBV6-6 and TRBJ2-7; 7 nucleotides align to TRBD1. The CDR3 runs 13 residues. In germline, CDR1 is MNHNY, CDR2 SVGAGI (reference sequence). The trim removed 4 bases at V and 4 bases at J, leaving 4 bases unmatched. In DNA form, the CDR3 reads TGTGCCAGCAGTTCTAGGGGGCTTTACGAGCAGTACTTC. The encoded protein is CASSSRGLYEQYF.

The rearrangement links TRBV7-9 to TRBJ2-5, with D perhaps matching TRBD1 (5 bases). Trimming cost V 6 bases and J 4 bases, with 15 bases left between them. This CDR3 has 14 amino acids. Germline loops: CDR1 SEHNR, CDR2 FQNEAQ (reference sequence). The CDR3 DNA reads TGTGCCAGCAGTTCCACAGGAAGAGGAGAGACCCAGTACTTC. Translating gives CASSSTGRGETQYF.

This clonotype occurred a few times. The chain carries TRBV12-3 or TRBV12-4 and TRBJ2-3; D call uncertain. V lost 8 bases, J lost 2 bases, and 20 bases lay in between. This CDR3 has 16 amino acids. The CDR3 sequence: CASPNRVRLFTDTQYF. Here the CDR3 DNA reads TGTGCCAGCCCCAATCGCGTCAGGTTATTCACAGATACGCAGTATTTT.

The rearrangement uses TRBV14 and TRBJ2-3; 8 bases agree with TRBD1. The trim removed 0 bases at V and 6 bases at J, leaving 11 bases unmatched. Germline assignment: CDR1 SGHDN and CDR2 FVKESK. The CDR3 extends over 17 amino acids. CDR3 region: CASSQEKRDRSSDTQYF. CDR3 sequence (DNA): TGTGCCAGCAGCCAAGAAAAAAGGGACAGGAGTTCGGATACGCAGTATTTT. Together with reference TRBV14 and TRBJ2-3, the CDR3 gives the full variable domain: EAGVTQFPSHSVIEKGQTVTLRCDPISGHDNLYWYRRVMGKEIKFLLHFVKESKQDESGMPNNRFLAERTGGTYSTLKVQPAELEDSGVYFCASSQEKRDRSSDTQYFGPGTRLTVL.

DNA of the CDR3: TGCGCCAGCAGCTTGGAAACAGGGGTCAACTACGAGCAGTACTTC. It yields the protein CASSLETGVNYEQYF. V is TRBV5-1 and J is TRBJ2-7; 7 positions agree with TRBD1. The CDR3 runs 15 residues. Losses at the gene ends were 0 bases for V and 3 bases for J; bases not matched to a gene: 6. The germline V gene encodes CDR1 SGHRS and CDR2 YFSETQ.

There are a few counts of this clonotype. The V and J genes are TRBV6-1 and TRBJ2-7; 7 nucleotides match TRBD1. This CDR3 spans 14 amino acids. Germline V gene data show CDR1 as MNHNS and CDR2 as SASEGT. J was trimmed by 3 bases and V by 7 bases; bases with no gene match: 9. The CDR3 is CASTERAGGYEQYF. The CDR3 DNA sequence: TGTGCCAGCACCGAAAGGGCAGGGGGCTACGAGCAGTACTTC.

The rearrangement uses TRBV4-1 and TRBJ1-3, with D unresolved. The germline V gene encodes CDR1 MGHRA and CDR2 YSYEKL. V dropped 1 base and J dropped 2 bases, with 12 bases sitting between them. The CDR3 has 16 amino acids. This CDR3 is CASSQVGVRTGNTIYF. The DNA of the CDR3 is TGCGCCAGCAGCCAAGTTGGGGTCCGTACTGGAAACACCATATATTTT.

J is TRBJ2-4 and V is TRBV7-9; 8 bases agree with TRBD2. Losses at the gene ends were 5 bases for V and 2 bases for J; bases not matched to a gene: 8. Germline CDR1 is SEHNR and CDR2 is FQNEAQ (reference sequence). The CDR3 loop spans 16 amino acids. The CDR3 protein is CASSPWSGSSKNIQYF. For the CDR3, the DNA is TGTGCCAGCAGCCCCTGGAGCGGGAGTTCCAAAAACATTCAGTACTTC.

The chain is built from TRBV6-6 and TRBJ1-1; D gene uncertain. V lost 1 base to trimming and J lost 7 bases, with 7 bases between them. The CDR3 runs 12 residues. Germline V CDR1 and CDR2: MNHNY, SVGAGI (reference sequence). The CDR3 reads CASSYFRNEAFF. The CDR3 nucleotides read TGTGCCAGCAGTTACTTTCGGAATGAAGCTTTCTTT.

CDR3 loop: CASSQDLNRVQYF. The DNA of the CDR3 is TGCGCCAGCAGCCAAGATTTGAACAGGGTTCAGTACTTC. V and J are TRBV4-3 and TRBJ2-4, with D maybe TRBD1 (6 bases). Germline assignment: CDR1 LGHNA and CDR2 YSLEER. The CDR3 runs to 13 residues. The V and J ends lost 0 bases and 11 bases respectively, with 11 bases between them.

The V gene is TRBV28, the J gene TRBJ2-7; 8 bases fit TRBD1. Germline assignment: CDR1 MDHEN and CDR2 SYDVKM. After removal of 9 bases from V and 2 bases from J, the junction contained 6 bases not matched to a gene. CDR3 length: 13 amino acids. As DNA, the CDR3 is TGTGCCAGTCGACAGGGGCGCCCCTACGAGCAGTACTTC. Protein product: CASRQGRPYEQYF. Looking up the rest from reference TRBV28 and TRBJ2-7 gives the full variable domain: DVKVTQSSRYLVKRTGEKVFLECVQDMDHENMFWYRQDPGLGLRLIYFSYDVKMKEKGDIPEGYSVSREKKERFSLILESASTNQTSMYLCASRQGRPYEQYFGPGTRLTVT.

This clonotype occurred many times. The rearrangement joins TRBV6-1 to TRBJ2-6, with 8 bases identical to TRBD1. The CDR3 is 18 residues long. Per the germline V gene, CDR1 is MNHNS and CDR2 is SASEGT. The junction had 11 bases not matched to a gene; V was cut back by 7 bases and J by 0 bases. The CDR3: CASTRGDRGSSGANVLTF. Here the CDR3 DNA reads TGTGCCAGCACGAGGGGAGACAGGGGATCCTCTGGGGCCAACGTCCTGACTTTC.

Comment on this clonotype: Germline is not matched at one junction end, which may reflect a read error. This sequence joins TRBV20-1 and TRBJ2-1; D unresolved. This CDR3 region has 14 residues. Germline V gives CDR1 DFQATT, CDR2 SNEGSKA (reference sequence). Here the CDR3 DNA reads TGCAGTGCCGAGAGGCTAGACGAACACAATGTGCAGTTCTTC. Its translation is CSAERLDEHNVQFF.